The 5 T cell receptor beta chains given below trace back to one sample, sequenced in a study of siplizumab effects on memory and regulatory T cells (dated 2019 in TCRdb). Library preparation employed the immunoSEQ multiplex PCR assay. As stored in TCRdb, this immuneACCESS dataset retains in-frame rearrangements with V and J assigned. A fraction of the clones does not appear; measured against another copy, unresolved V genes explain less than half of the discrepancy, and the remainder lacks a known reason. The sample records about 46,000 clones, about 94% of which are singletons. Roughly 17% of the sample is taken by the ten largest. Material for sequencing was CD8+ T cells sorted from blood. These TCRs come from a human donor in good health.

CDR3 bases: TGTGCCAGCAGCGCGTGGGCGGTTAGCCAAGAGACCCAGTACTTC. This codes for CASSAWAVSQETQYF. This chain joins TRBV9 and TRBJ2-5; D gene ambiguous. Germline assignment: CDR1 SGDLS and CDR2 YYNGEE. V lost 3 bases to trimming and J lost 1 base, with 13 bases between them. The CDR3 is made up of 15 amino acids. Full variable domain (outside the CDR3, taken from reference TRBV9 and TRBJ2-5): DSGVTQTPKHLITATGQRVTLRCSPRSGDLSVYWYQQSLDQGLQFLIQYYNGEERAKGNILERFSAQQFPDLHSELNLSSLELGDSALYFCASSAWAVSQETQYFGPGTRLLVL.

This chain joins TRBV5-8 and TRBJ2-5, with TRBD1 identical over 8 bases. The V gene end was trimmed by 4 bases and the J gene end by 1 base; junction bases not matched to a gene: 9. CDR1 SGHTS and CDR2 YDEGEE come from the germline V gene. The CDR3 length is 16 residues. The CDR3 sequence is CASSQPGQDIQETQYF. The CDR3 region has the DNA TGTGCCAGCAGCCAACCGGGACAGGACATCCAAGAGACCCAGTACTTC.

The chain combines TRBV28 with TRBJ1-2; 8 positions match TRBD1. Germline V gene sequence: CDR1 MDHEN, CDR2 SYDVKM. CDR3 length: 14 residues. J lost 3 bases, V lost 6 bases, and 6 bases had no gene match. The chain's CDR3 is CASSSTTGDYGYTF. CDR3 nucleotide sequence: TGTGCCAGCAGCAGTACGACAGGGGACTATGGCTACACCTTC.

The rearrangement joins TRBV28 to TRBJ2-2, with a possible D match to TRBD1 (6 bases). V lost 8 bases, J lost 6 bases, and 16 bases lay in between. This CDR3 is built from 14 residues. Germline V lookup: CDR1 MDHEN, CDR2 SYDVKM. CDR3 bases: TGTGCCAGCGGTAACAGGGTATTCCCCGGGGAGCTGTTTTTT. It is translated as CASGNRVFPGELFF.

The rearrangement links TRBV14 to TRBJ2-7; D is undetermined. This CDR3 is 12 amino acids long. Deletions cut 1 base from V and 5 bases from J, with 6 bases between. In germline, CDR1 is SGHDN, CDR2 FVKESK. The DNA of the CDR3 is TGTGCCAGCAGCCAAGCCTACAACGAGCAGTACTTC. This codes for CASSQAYNEQYF.